The T cell receptor (beta chain) described here comes from a study of OX40 agonist ivuxolimab in advanced cancers. Study-level background: Ivuxolimab was administered intravenously to patients at 0.01 to 10 mg/kg every 2 weeks. The dose-escalation cohort was around 83% male, with a mean age of 60 years, ranging about 23 to 90.

Sequencing used immunoSEQ multiplex PCR; TCRdb keeps in-frame clones, though not all of them. The sample has 15,000 or so clones; about 80% are singletons. Details on this clone: Its antigen remains unknown.

The CDR3 runs to 13 residues. V was shortened by 4 bases and J by 2 bases, with 6 bases between the two germline ends. Germline loops: CDR1 MRHNA, CDR2 SNTAGT. Overall study results and limits: In CD8+ T cells, expanded clones were on average more numerous than in CD4+.

This rearrangement joins TRBV6-4 to TRBJ2-1, with D hard to call. The sequencing here drew on CD4+ or CD8+ T cells sorted from blood, taken in a trial of the OX40 agonist ivuxolimab. This clonotype was sampled from an adult with an advanced solid tumor such as melanoma, head and neck, liver or kidney cancer. The CDR3 coding sequence is TGTGCCAGCAGTGTTTCGCCCTACAATGAGCAGTTCTTC. Its translation is CASSVSPYNEQFF.